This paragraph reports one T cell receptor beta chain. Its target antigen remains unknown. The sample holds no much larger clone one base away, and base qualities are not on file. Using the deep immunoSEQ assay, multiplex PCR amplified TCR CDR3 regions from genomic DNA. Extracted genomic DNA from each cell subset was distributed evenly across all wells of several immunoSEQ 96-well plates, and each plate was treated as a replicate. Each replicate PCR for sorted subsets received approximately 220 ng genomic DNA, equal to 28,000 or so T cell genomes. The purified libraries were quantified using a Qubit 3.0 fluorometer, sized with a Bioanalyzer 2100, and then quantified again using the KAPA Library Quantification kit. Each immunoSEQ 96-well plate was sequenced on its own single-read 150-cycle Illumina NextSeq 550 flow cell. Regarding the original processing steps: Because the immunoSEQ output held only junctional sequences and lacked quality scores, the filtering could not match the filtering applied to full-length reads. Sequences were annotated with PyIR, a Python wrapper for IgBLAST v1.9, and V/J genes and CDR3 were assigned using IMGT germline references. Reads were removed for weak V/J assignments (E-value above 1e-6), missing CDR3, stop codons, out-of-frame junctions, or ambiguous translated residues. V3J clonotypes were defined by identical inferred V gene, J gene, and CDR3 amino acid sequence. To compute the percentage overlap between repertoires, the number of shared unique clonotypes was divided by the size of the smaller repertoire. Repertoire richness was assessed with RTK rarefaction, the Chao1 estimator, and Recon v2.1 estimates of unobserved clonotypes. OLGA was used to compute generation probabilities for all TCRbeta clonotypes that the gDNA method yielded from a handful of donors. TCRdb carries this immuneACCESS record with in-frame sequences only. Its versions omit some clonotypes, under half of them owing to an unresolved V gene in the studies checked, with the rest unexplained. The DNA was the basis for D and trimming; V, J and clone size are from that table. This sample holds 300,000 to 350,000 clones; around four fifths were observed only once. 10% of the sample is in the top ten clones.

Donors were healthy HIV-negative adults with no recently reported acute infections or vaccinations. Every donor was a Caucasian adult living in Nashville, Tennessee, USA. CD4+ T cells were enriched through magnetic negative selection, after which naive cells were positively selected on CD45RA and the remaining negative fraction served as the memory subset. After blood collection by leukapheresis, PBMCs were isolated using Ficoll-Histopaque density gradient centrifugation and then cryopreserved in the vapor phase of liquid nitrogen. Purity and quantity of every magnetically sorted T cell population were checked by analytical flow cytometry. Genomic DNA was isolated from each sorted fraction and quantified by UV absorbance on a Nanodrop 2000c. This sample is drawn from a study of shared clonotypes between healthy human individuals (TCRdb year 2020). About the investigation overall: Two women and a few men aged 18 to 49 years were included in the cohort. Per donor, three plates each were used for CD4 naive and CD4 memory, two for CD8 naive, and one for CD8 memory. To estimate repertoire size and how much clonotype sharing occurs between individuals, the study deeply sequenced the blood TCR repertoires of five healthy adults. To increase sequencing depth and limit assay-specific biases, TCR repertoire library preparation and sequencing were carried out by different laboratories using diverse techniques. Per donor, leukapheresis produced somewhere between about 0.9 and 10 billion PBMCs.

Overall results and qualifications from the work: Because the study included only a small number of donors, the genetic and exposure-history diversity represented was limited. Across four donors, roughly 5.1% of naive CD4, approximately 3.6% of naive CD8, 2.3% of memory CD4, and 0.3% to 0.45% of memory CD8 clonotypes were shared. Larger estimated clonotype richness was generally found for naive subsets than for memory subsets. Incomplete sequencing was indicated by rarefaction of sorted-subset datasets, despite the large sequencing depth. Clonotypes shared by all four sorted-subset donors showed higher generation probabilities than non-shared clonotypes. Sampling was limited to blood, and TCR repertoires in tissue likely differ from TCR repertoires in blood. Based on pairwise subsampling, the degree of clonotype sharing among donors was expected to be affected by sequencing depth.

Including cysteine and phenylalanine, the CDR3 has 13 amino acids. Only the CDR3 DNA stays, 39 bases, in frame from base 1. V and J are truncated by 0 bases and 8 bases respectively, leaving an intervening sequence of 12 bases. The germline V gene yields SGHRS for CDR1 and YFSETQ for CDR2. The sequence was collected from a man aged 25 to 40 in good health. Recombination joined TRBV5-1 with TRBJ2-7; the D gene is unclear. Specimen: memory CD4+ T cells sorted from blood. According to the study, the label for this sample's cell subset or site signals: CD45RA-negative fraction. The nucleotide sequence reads TGCGCCAGCAGCTTGGGCAGTTTCCCGCAGCAGTACTTC. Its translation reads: CASSLGSFPQQYF.